Included here is one TCR beta chain sequence, with context. Using immunoSEQ multiplex PCR, the repertoire was profiled, and TCRdb retains in-frame clones only, with some absent. This table holds about 150,000 clones, about 80% found once. The data originate from a study of blood T cell repertoires in COVID-19. This CDR3 is built from 15 residues. The trim removed 3 bases at V and 5 bases at J, leaving 7 bases unmatched. Germline V gene data show CDR1 as SGHKS and CDR2 as YYEKEE (reference sequence). Sequenced: peripheral blood. The V call is TRBV5-5, the J call TRBJ2-1, with TRBD2 matching over 8 bases. The TCR comes from a man in his sixties with acute or convalescent COVID-19. The CDR3 region is CASSWGGGPNNEQFF. In nucleotides, the CDR3 is TGTGCCAGCAGCTGGGGCGGGGGGCCTAACAATGAGCAGTTCTTC.